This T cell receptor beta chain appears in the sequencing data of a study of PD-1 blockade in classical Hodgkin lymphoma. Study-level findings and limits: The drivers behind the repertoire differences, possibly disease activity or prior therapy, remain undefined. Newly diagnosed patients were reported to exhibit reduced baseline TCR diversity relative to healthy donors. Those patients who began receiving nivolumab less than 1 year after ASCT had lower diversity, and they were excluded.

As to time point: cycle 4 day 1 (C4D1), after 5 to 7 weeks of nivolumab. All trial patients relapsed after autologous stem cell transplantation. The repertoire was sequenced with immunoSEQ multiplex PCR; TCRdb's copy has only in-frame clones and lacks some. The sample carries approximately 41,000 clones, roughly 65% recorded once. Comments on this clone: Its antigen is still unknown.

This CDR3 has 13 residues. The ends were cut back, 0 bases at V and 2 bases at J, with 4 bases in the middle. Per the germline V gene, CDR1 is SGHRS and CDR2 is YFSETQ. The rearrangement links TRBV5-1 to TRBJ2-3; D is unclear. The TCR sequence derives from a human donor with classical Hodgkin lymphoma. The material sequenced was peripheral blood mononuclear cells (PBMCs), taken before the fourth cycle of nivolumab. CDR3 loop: CASSLVPTDTQYF. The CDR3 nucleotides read TGCGCCAGCAGCTTGGTCCCCACAGATACGCAGTATTTT.